Following are 32 T cell receptor beta chains from one sample sequenced in a study of radiation and T cells in renal cell carcinoma. Sequencing was performed with immunoSEQ multiplex PCR; in TCRdb, only in-frame clones are kept and a portion is missing. The table includes some 72,000 clones, 82% detected once. The time point here: blood 2 weeks post-SBRT. Treatment in this sample: 15 Gy SBRT to primary tumor, nephrectomy 4 weeks later. The input for sequencing was blood, taken from a patient whose treatment included radiotherapy and nephrectomy. All receptors come from a man between 60 and 75 years old with renal cell carcinoma.

This clone appeared once. This CDR3 is CASSINRGPHGYTF. The CDR3 DNA is TGTGCCAGCAGTATAAACAGGGGCCCTCATGGCTACACCTTC. This sequence joins TRBV2 and TRBJ1-2, with TRBD1 identical over 7 bases. Losses at the gene ends were 5 bases for V and 6 bases for J; bases not matched to a gene: 9. The CDR3 runs to 14 residues. Germline V gene data show CDR1 as SNHLY and CDR2 as FYNNEI.

The chain employs TRBV6-5 and TRBJ2-2; D unclear. This CDR3 region has 15 residues. With 0 bases removed from V and 8 bases from J, the gap between germline ends came to 13 bases. Germline V gene lookup returns CDR1 MNHEY and CDR2 SVGAGI. In DNA, the CDR3 is TGTGCCAGCAGTTACTCGAATGCCCATACGGGGGAGCTGTTTTTT. It specifies CASSYSNAHTGELFF.

The chain uses TRBV18 and TRBJ2-5; no clear D gene. This CDR3 is 13 amino acids long. Germline lookup yields CDR1 KGHSH and CDR2 LQKENI. V dropped 1 base and J dropped 5 bases, with 8 bases sitting between them. The CDR3 DNA reads as TGTGCCAGCTCACCACGGCGTACGGAGACCCAGTACTTC. Translating it yields CASSPRRTETQYF.

The chain uses TRBV7-6 and TRBJ2-3; 14 bases line up with TRBD2. The CDR3 has 16 amino acids. The germline V gene has CDR1 SGHVS and CDR2 FNYEAQ. The V and J ends lost 5 bases and 4 bases, in that order; junction bases with no gene match: 5. The CDR3, as DNA: TGTGCCAGCAGCGGCGGACTAGCGGGAGGAGCAGATACGCAGTATTTT. Translating it yields CASSGGLAGGADTQYF.

The V gene is TRBV5-1, the J gene TRBJ1-5; D is perhaps TRBD1 (6 bases). Germline V gives CDR1 SGHRS, CDR2 YFSETQ. Trimming left V 4 bases short and J 3 bases short, with 17 bases between. The CDR3 is made up of 16 amino acids. In DNA form, the CDR3 reads TGCGCCAGCAGCCGAGGACCTGGACAGAACAATCAGCCCCAGCATTTT. This sequence encodes CASSRGPGQNNQPQHF.

V usage is TRBV5-1 and J usage is TRBJ2-3, with D possibly being TRBD1 or TRBD2 (6 bases each). The germline gives CDR1 SGHRS, CDR2 YFSETQ. V lost 1 base, J lost 0 bases, and 15 bases lay in between. This CDR3 is 17 amino acids long. In DNA, the CDR3 is TGCGCCAGCAGCTTGCTGGGGGGCGGCCCTAGCACAGATACGCAGTATTTT. Its translation is CASSLLGGGPSTDTQYF.

In its sample, this clone was seen a few times. The chain employs TRBV7-2 and TRBJ2-7; D is ambiguous. The V gene lost 5 bases and the J gene lost 2 bases, with 4 bases spanning the gap. The CDR3 consists of 11 residues. Germline V gene lookup returns CDR1 SGHTA and CDR2 FQGNSA. CDR3 sequence: CASSQAYEQYF. CDR3 DNA sequence: TGTGCCAGCAGCCAGGCCTACGAGCAGTACTTC.

The CDR3 is CASSPSAGYEQYF. CDR3 sequence (DNA): TGTGCCAGCTCACCATCGGCTGGCTACGAGCAGTACTTC. The V gene is TRBV18, the J gene TRBJ2-7; unclear D gene. The germline V gene has CDR1 KGHSH and CDR2 LQKENI. The CDR3 has 13 residues. Trimming removed 2 bases from V and 3 bases from J, with 8 bases in between.

The V gene is TRBV13, the J gene TRBJ2-1; 7 bases align to TRBD2. The CDR3 has 16 residues. Trimming at V came to 1 base and at J to 0 bases, leaving 3 bases not matched to a gene. Germline loops: CDR1 PRHDT, CDR2 FYEKMQ (reference sequence). CDR3 sequence reads: CASSLEERDSYNEQFF. CDR3 in DNA: TGTGCCAGCAGCTTAGAAGAGCGGGACTCCTACAATGAGCAGTTCTTC.

The chain employs TRBV4-2 and TRBJ2-3; 7 bases map to TRBD2. CDR3 length equals 18 residues. CDR1 and CDR2 from the germline V gene are LGHNA and YNFKEQ. Unmatched junction bases numbered 14, after V lost 3 bases and J lost 2 bases. The CDR3 coding sequence is TGTGCCAGCAGCCAGGCCACCCCGAATCTAGCGGTCACAGATACGCAGTATTTT. Its translation: CASSQATPNLAVTDTQYF.

V and J are TRBV19 and TRBJ2-1, with a possible D match to TRBD1 (7 bases). The CDR3 runs 13 residues. Germline lookup yields CDR1 LNHDA and CDR2 SQIVND (reference sequence). V was pared by 6 bases and J by 5 bases, with 11 bases between. The CDR3 sequence is CASSRGTDNEQFF. The CDR3 DNA follows: TGTGCCAGTAGCCGCGGGACAGACAATGAGCAGTTCTTC.

The chain links TRBV7-9 to TRBJ2-7, with D perhaps being TRBD1 or TRBD2 (7 bases each). This CDR3 has 16 residues. Trimming pared 1 base from V and 5 bases from J, leaving 18 bases between. Germline CDR1 is SEHNR and CDR2 is FQNEAQ (reference sequence). For the CDR3, the DNA is TGTGCCAGCAGCTTAGGTCCAACAGGGGACTACAACGAGCAGTACTTC. Translated: CASSLGPTGDYNEQYF. The full variable domain, with the rest looked up from reference TRBV7-9 and TRBJ2-7, is DTGVSQNPRHKITKRGQNVTFRCDPISEHNRLYWYRQTLGQGPEFLTYFQNEAQLEKSRLLSDRFSAERPKGSFSTLEIQRTEQGDSAMYLCASSLGPTGDYNEQYFGPGTRLTVT.

The V and J genes are TRBV7-2 and TRBJ2-3; D uncertain. Germline CDR1 is SGHTA and CDR2 is FQGNSA. Trimming pared 0 bases from V and 2 bases from J, leaving 9 bases between. The CDR3 is made up of 15 amino acids. CDR3 sequence reads: CASSLATEYTDTQYF. The DNA for the CDR3 is TGTGCCAGCAGCTTAGCGACTGAATACACAGATACGCAGTATTTT.

The chain has TRBV2 and TRBJ1-5, with 9 bases fitting TRBD1. Trimming removed 4 bases from V and 2 bases from J; junction bases left unmatched: 3. Germline CDR1 is SNHLY and CDR2 is FYNNEI. The CDR3 spans 15 residues. In DNA form, the CDR3 reads TGTGCCAGCAGTGCGACAGGGGGAGGCAATCAGCCCCAGCATTTT. Its protein product is CASSATGGGNQPQHF. The variable domain in full, completed from reference TRBV2 and TRBJ1-5, reads EPEVTQTPSHQVTQMGQEVILRCVPISNHLYFYWYRQILGQKVEFLVSFYNNEISEKSEIFDDQFSVERPDGSNFTLKIRSTKLEDSAMYFCASSATGGGNQPQHFGDGTRLSIL.

V usage is TRBV15 and J usage is TRBJ1-4; the D gene is possibly TRBD1 (6 bases). The CDR3 sequence is 15 residues long. CDR1 and CDR2 from the germline V gene are LNHNV and YYDKDF (reference sequence). V dropped 1 base and J dropped 6 bases, with 12 bases sitting between them. CDR3 sequence reads: CATSRAGGADEKLFF. The CDR3 DNA follows: TGTGCCACCAGCAGAGCGGGGGGGGCTGATGAAAAACTGTTTTTT.

The chain combines TRBV28 with TRBJ2-1; 12 nucleotides match TRBD2. V lost 6 bases to trimming and J lost 6 bases; unmatched junction nucleotides: 3. In germline, CDR1 is MDHEN, CDR2 SYDVKM. The CDR3 is made up of 14 amino acids. The CDR3 bases are TGTGCCAGCAGCCAACTAGCGGGAGGCAATGAGCAGTTCTTC. Its translation: CASSQLAGGNEQFF.

The chain couples TRBV6-5 to TRBJ1-3; 10 nucleotides match TRBD1. Per germline, CDR1 MNHEY and CDR2 SVGAGI. This CDR3 is 15 amino acids long. J gave up 7 bases and V 6 bases, and 9 bases lay outside the gene matches. The DNA for the CDR3 is TGTGCCAGCAGGAAGACAGGGGGCCTCGGTAACACCATATATTTT. Translation gives CASRKTGGLGNTIYF.

J is TRBJ1-2 and V is TRBV5-4, with 10 bases that match TRBD1. The V segment lost 0 bases and the J segment 4 bases; nucleotides outside the gene matches: 3. The CDR3 has 15 residues. Germline lookup yields CDR1 SGHNT and CDR2 YYREEE (reference sequence). The CDR3 region is CASSLGGQGTYGYTF. In DNA form, the CDR3 reads TGTGCCAGCAGCTTGGGGGGACAGGGGACCTATGGCTACACCTTC.

This chain uses TRBV30 with TRBJ2-5; tentatively, D is TRBD2 (5 bases). The CDR3 has 13 amino acids. Looked up from germline, CDR1 is GTSNPN and CDR2 is SVGIG (reference sequence). V gave up 7 bases and J gave up 2 bases, with 14 bases separating them. The DNA of the CDR3 is TGTGCCTTCCAGCGAGGGCCTCAAGAGACCCAGTACTTC. Translation: CAFQRGPQETQYF.

Comment on this clone: The same CDR3 also results from other DNA sequences found in this sample. The chain joins TRBV19 to TRBJ2-5; D possibly corresponds to TRBD1 (5 bases). Germline CDR1 LNHDA, CDR2 SQIVND (reference sequence). This CDR3 region has 13 residues. V lost 4 bases to trimming and J lost 0 bases, with 6 bases between them. This chain's CDR3 is CASSRQYQETQYF. CDR3 DNA: TGTGCCAGTAGTAGACAGTACCAAGAGACCCAGTACTTC.

The chain links TRBV4-1 to TRBJ2-1; TRBD2 matches at 16 bases. The ends lost 8 bases at V and 5 bases at J; junction bases unmatched: 3. This CDR3 is built from 15 residues. Per the germline V gene, CDR1 is MGHRA and CDR2 is YSYEKL. The DNA for the CDR3 is TGCGCCAGCCAGGGGACTAGCGGGAGGGACAATGAGCAGTTCTTC. It codes for CASQGTSGRDNEQFF.

The genes are TRBV19 and TRBJ2-1, with 13 nucleotides matching TRBD2. Germline CDR1 LNHDA, CDR2 SQIVND (reference sequence). The CDR3 runs 15 residues. Trimming cost V 3 bases and J 6 bases; bases outside gene matches: 2. The chain's CDR3 is CASSMTSGRTNEQFF. The DNA of the CDR3 is TGTGCCAGTAGTATGACTAGCGGGAGGACCAATGAGCAGTTCTTC.

The table lists this clone with a count of one. This chain joins TRBV15 and TRBJ2-1, with TRBD1 as a possible D gene (5 bases). The CDR3 has 15 amino acids. The V gene's germline CDR1 is LNHNV and CDR2 YYDKDF (reference sequence). V was clipped by 4 bases and J by 3 bases, with 13 bases between them. For the CDR3, the DNA is TGTGCCACCAGCACCCCGCAGGGCTACTACAATGAGCAGTTCTTC. Amino acid sequence: CATSTPQGYYNEQFF.

V gene TRBV7-6 combines with J gene TRBJ2-1; 10 bases are shared with TRBD2. V lost 1 base to trimming and J lost 7 bases; unmatched junction nucleotides: 7. Germline assignment: CDR1 SGHVS and CDR2 FNYEAQ. CDR3 length: 16 amino acids. This chain's CDR3 is CASSLVSSSGRNEQFF. In nucleotides, the CDR3 is TGTGCCAGCAGCTTAGTGTCTTCTAGCGGGAGAAATGAGCAGTTCTTC.

The V call is TRBV7-9, the J call TRBJ2-3; D remains ambiguous. The CDR3 extends over 12 amino acids. Trimming stripped 5 bases from V and 2 bases from J, with 5 bases between. The germline V gene has CDR1 SEHNR and CDR2 FQNEAQ (reference sequence). CDR3 protein: CASSTYTDTQYF. The CDR3 DNA reads as TGTGCCAGCAGCACCTACACAGATACGCAGTATTTT.

V is TRBV4-2 and J is TRBJ2-3, with D uncertain. Trimming took 0 bases from V and 2 from J, leaving 15 bases between them. Germline V gene sequence: CDR1 LGHNA, CDR2 YNFKEQ. This CDR3 contains 17 residues. CDR3 sequence (DNA): TGTGCCAGCAGCCAAGATTGGTCGGCGGTGTCCACAGATACGCAGTATTTT. Its protein is CASSQDWSAVSTDTQYF.

The chain joins TRBV4-1 to TRBJ2-2; 10 positions match TRBD2. CDR1 is MGHRA and CDR2 is YSYEKL in the germline V gene. The V segment lost 5 bases and the J segment 5 bases; nucleotides outside the gene matches: 8. The CDR3 has 16 residues. CDR3 residues: CASSNLAGESTGELFF. The CDR3 DNA follows: TGCGCCAGCAGCAACCTAGCGGGAGAGTCAACCGGGGAGCTGTTTTTT.

The count of this clone is one. This chain joins TRBV13 and TRBJ2-7; D is possibly TRBD1 (6 bases). The germline V gene has CDR1 PRHDT and CDR2 FYEKMQ (reference sequence). V was trimmed by 3 bases and J by 3 bases, leaving 15 bases between them. This CDR3 spans 15 amino acids. The CDR3: CASSFKQGSYYEQYF. CDR3 nucleotide sequence: TGTGCCAGCAGCTTCAAGCAGGGGTCCTACTACGAGCAGTACTTC.

This clone was counted once. J is TRBJ1-1 and V is TRBV29-1; possibly TRBD1 for D (5 bases). Per the germline V gene, CDR1 is SQVTM and CDR2 is ANQGSEA. V lost 4 bases and J lost 3, with 12 bases in between. The CDR3 has 13 amino acids. The CDR3 bases are TGCAGCGTTGTGGACACGGGGGACACTGAAGCTTTCTTT. Translation gives CSVVDTGDTEAFF.

The genes are TRBV6-5 and TRBJ1-5, with D perhaps TRBD1 (6 bases). This CDR3 has 15 residues. CDR1 is MNHEY, CDR2 SVGAGI, per germline. V was shortened by 7 bases and J by 0 bases, with 13 bases between the two germline ends. CDR3 in DNA: TGTGCCAGCAAAACGGGACATTCTAGCAATCAGCCCCAGCATTTT. Translation gives CASKTGHSSNQPQHF.

The chain has TRBV13 and TRBJ2-1; 12 bases line up with TRBD2. CDR1 PRHDT and CDR2 FYEKMQ come from the germline V gene (reference sequence). Trimming cost V 5 bases and J 7 bases; bases outside gene matches: 6. The CDR3 extends over 15 amino acids. The CDR3 loop reads CASSLAGGPGNEQFF. Written as DNA, the CDR3 is TGTGCCAGCAGCCTAGCGGGAGGGCCGGGTAATGAGCAGTTCTTC. Together with reference TRBV13 and TRBJ2-1, the CDR3 gives the full variable domain: AAGVIQSPRHLIKEKRETATLKCYPIPRHDTVYWYQQGPGQDPQFLISFYEKMQSDKGSIPDRFSAQQFSDYHSELNMSSLELGDSALYFCASSLAGGPGNEQFFGPGTRLTVL.

The chain recombines TRBV4-2 with TRBJ2-2; tentatively, D is TRBD1 or TRBD2 (5 bases each). V was cut by 2 bases and J by 4 bases, with 11 bases left in between. Germline V gives CDR1 LGHNA, CDR2 YNFKEQ. This CDR3 spans 15 amino acids. The CDR3 protein is CASSQPPGATGELFF. CDR3 bases: TGTGCCAGCAGCCAACCCCCCGGGGCCACCGGGGAGCTGTTTTTT.